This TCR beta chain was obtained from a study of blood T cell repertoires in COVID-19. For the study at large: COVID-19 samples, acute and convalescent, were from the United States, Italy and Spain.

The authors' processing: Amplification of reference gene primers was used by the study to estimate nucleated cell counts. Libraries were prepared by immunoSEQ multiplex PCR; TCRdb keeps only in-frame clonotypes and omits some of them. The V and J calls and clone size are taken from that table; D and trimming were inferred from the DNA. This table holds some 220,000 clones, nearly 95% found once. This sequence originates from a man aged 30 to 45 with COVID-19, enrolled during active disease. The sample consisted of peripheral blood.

The CDR3: CASSLQITNYGYTF. CDR3 bases: TGTGCCAGCAGCTTACAGATAACTAACTATGGCTACACCTTC. The chain employs TRBV5-4 and TRBJ1-2; D ambiguous. Germline V lookup: CDR1 SGHNT, CDR2 YYREEE (reference sequence). The CDR3 is 14 amino acids. Trimming left V 2 bases short and J 0 bases short, with 8 bases between.